This TCR beta chain derives from a study of graft-versus-host responses after intestinal transplantation. Study-level information: Each transplant was multivisceral, liver-intestinal, or isolated intestinal. Study outcomes and limitations: Where graft-donor T cell macrochimerism was present, patients had high graft-versus-host to host-versus-graft clonal ratios in allografts. GvH clone levels peaked in circulation, and this peak was associated with early post-transplant HvG declines.

This clone was recorded only once. Its target is unknown. CDR3 length: 13 residues. CDR1 is SGHTA, CDR2 FQGNSA, per germline. Generated by immunoSEQ multiplex PCR, the TCRdb table keeps only in-frame clones and is missing some. The sample yields some 100,000 clones, roughly 87% seen once. The TCR sequence derives from a human donor who was the organ donor for an intestinal transplant. The J gene is TRBJ2-5, the V gene TRBV7-2; no clear D. The tail of the sequence fits TRBJ2-7 better, so the J call may be wrong. The source material was unstimulated CD4+ T cells sorted from spleen or lymph node cells, sampled before transplant. The CDR3 DNA follows: TGTGCCAGCAGCTTAGGAACAGCCTACGAGCAGTACTTC. It is translated as CASSLGTAYEQYF.